Presented here are 15 T cell receptor beta chains from one specimen sequenced in a study of cytomegalovirus exposure and HLA in healthy donors. Primers included in the PCR were 60 Vbeta and 13 Jbeta primers. Produced via immunoSEQ multiplex PCR; TCRdb's table is partial and in-frame only. The table has some 140,000 clones, around three quarters seen once. Sample: PBMCs. These receptors were obtained from a man aged 35-49 years in good health and CMV-seropositive.

Only a few counts were recorded for this clone. The rearrangement links TRBV27 to TRBJ2-5; 14 nucleotides line up with TRBD2. With the DNA end fitting TRBJ2-7 better, the J assignment may be wrong. This CDR3 spans 19 amino acids. CDR1 is MNHEY and CDR2 is SMNVEV in the germline V gene (reference sequence). The CDR3 region has the DNA TGTGCCAGCAGTTTGGCAGGACTAGCGGGAGGCTCGACGTCCTACGAGCAGTACTTC. This translates into CASSLAGLAGGSTSYEQYF.

V and J are TRBV7-9 and TRBJ2-3; D might be TRBD2 (6 bases). Deletions cut 1 base from V and 5 bases from J, with 7 bases between. Germline CDR1 is SEHNR and CDR2 is FQNEAQ (reference sequence). This CDR3 comprises 13 residues. The CDR3 protein is CASSLGRGDTQYF. The CDR3 DNA reads as TGTGCCAGCAGCTTAGGGAGGGGAGATACGCAGTATTTT.

This clone was seen once. V and J are TRBV19 and TRBJ2-3; D is possibly TRBD2 (6 bases). V shed 5 bases and J shed 6 bases, with 18 bases lying between them. The CDR3 loop spans 15 amino acids. Germline V gene data show CDR1 as LNHDA and CDR2 as SQIVND (reference sequence). The CDR3 nucleotides are TGTGCCAGTAGTCCCGGTTTTGCGGGGCCGGATACGCAGTATTTT. The encoded protein is CASSPGFAGPDTQYF.

This clone was observed once. J is TRBJ2-7 and V is TRBV18; the match to TRBD1 covers 12 bases. The germline V gene has CDR1 KGHSH and CDR2 LQKENI. The CDR3 is 19 amino acids. Germline trimming cut 4 bases from V and 4 bases from J; bases unmatched to any gene: 17. For the CDR3, the DNA is TGTGCCAGCTCACTCGATACAAGGGGACAGGGGGCCCTTCGTTACGAGCAGTACTTC. It is translated as CASSLDTRGQGALRYEQYF.

This clone was seen a handful of times. Other DNA variants within this sample encode the same CDR3. The chain carries TRBV15 and TRBJ1-3, with TRBD1 identical over 9 bases. Germline values: CDR1 LNHNV, CDR2 YYDKDF (reference sequence). V shed 3 bases and J 2 bases; nucleotides not matched to a gene: 2. CDR3 length: 15 amino acids. CDR3 DNA sequence: TGTGCCACCAGCAGGGACAGGGGCCCTGGAAACACCATATATTTT. Residues: CATSRDRGPGNTIYF. The full variable domain, with the rest looked up from reference TRBV15 and TRBJ1-3, is DAMVIQNPRYQVTQFGKPVTLSCSQTLNHNVMYWYQQKSSQAPKLLFHYYDKDFNNEADTPDNFQSRRPNTSFCFLDIRSPGLGDTAMYLCATSRDRGPGNTIYFGEGSWLTVV.

The rearrangement uses TRBV2 and TRBJ2-7, with 8 positions matching TRBD2. After removal of 6 bases from V and 2 bases from J, the junction contained 6 bases not matched to a gene. In germline, CDR1 is SNHLY, CDR2 FYNNEI. The CDR3 sequence is 14 residues long. This CDR3 is CASRVAGSTYEQYF. The CDR3 nucleotides are TGTGCCAGCAGGGTAGCGGGATCCACCTACGAGCAGTACTTC. Drawing the rest from reference TRBV2 and TRBJ2-7, the complete variable domain is EPEVTQTPSHQVTQMGQEVILRCVPISNHLYFYWYRQILGQKVEFLVSFYNNEISEKSEIFDDQFSVERPDGSNFTLKIRSTKLEDSAMYFCASRVAGSTYEQYFGPGTRLTVT.

This chain uses TRBV10-3 with TRBJ1-1, with TRBD1 as a possible D gene (5 bases). This CDR3 comprises 17 residues. Germline CDR1 ENHRY, CDR2 SYGVKD. With 4 bases removed from V and 0 bases from J, the gap between germline ends came to 18 bases. The chain's CDR3 is CAISGSRGAGLNTEAFF. CDR3 DNA: TGTGCCATCAGTGGGTCCCGAGGGGCGGGGTTGAACACTGAAGCTTTCTTT.

This clone has just a few counts. The chain employs TRBV18 and TRBJ2-7; 7 bases are shared with TRBD2. V shed 3 bases, J shed 6 bases, and the junction held 5 bases outside the gene matches. CDR3 length: 13 residues. Germline CDR1 and CDR2: KGHSH and LQKENI. The CDR3 is CASSPNVAGEQYF. The CDR3 nucleotides read TGTGCCAGCTCACCGAACGTAGCGGGCGAGCAGTACTTC.

Here the CDR3 DNA reads TGTGCCAGCTATACTAATGAAAAACTGTTTTTT. This codes for CASYTNEKLFF. The gene calls are TRBV28 and TRBJ1-4; D gene uncertain. This CDR3 is 11 amino acids long. Trimming removed 8 bases at V and 2 bases at J, with 3 bases between. Germline CDR1 reads MDHEN; CDR2 reads SYDVKM.

J is TRBJ2-3 and V is TRBV4-1, with a tentative D call TRBD2 (5 bases). V gave up 3 bases and J gave up 0 bases, with 13 bases separating them. CDR1 is MGHRA and CDR2 is YSYEKL in the germline V gene. The CDR3 loop spans 16 amino acids. In nucleotides, the CDR3 is TGCGCCAGCAGCCATTTAGCGTGGGCTAGCACAGATACGCAGTATTTT. Translation gives CASSHLAWASTDTQYF.

This chain connects TRBV14 to TRBJ1-3; the D is unclear. The CDR3 has 16 residues. Germline V CDR1 and CDR2: SGHDN, FVKESK. V lost 3 bases, J lost 0 bases, and 12 bases lay in between. The CDR3 loop is CASSQFDSYSGNTIYF. The CDR3 nucleotides read TGTGCCAGCAGCCAGTTCGACTCCTACTCTGGAAACACCATATATTTT.

This sequence joins TRBV5-5 and TRBJ2-3; 10 bases match TRBD2. The germline V gene has CDR1 SGHKS and CDR2 YYEKEE (reference sequence). J lost 2 bases, V lost 0 bases, and 3 bases had no gene match. This CDR3 region has 16 residues. DNA of the CDR3: TGTGCCAGCAGCTTGGGAGCGGGAGGGTACACAGATACGCAGTATTTT. As protein: CASSLGAGGYTDTQYF.

This clone was seen a single time. V gene TRBV9 combines with J gene TRBJ2-5; D gene uncertain. Germline CDR1 reads SGDLS; CDR2 reads YYNGEE. This CDR3 has 14 amino acids. Trimming left V 0 bases short and J 5 bases short, with 11 bases between. The CDR3 DNA reads as TGTGCCAGCAGCGTAGGACCCCTCGGGGAGACCCAGTACTTC. It specifies CASSVGPLGETQYF.

This chain uses TRBV5-1 with TRBJ2-1, with 7 positions matching TRBD1. Germline V gene data show CDR1 as SGHRS and CDR2 as YFSETQ. The CDR3 spans 15 residues. The V segment lost 0 bases and the J segment 0 bases; nucleotides outside the gene matches: 0. This chain's CDR3 is CASSLDRGSYNEQFF. CDR3 nucleotides: TGCGCCAGCAGCTTGGACAGGGGCTCCTACAATGAGCAGTTCTTC.

The rearrangement uses TRBV18 and TRBJ2-7, with D hard to call. Trimming took off 6 bases at V and 4 bases at J, with 16 bases between the two ends. Per the germline V gene, CDR1 is KGHSH and CDR2 is LQKENI. The CDR3 is made up of 14 amino acids. CDR3 loop: CASSALRQAYEQYF. CDR3 bases: TGTGCCAGCTCCGCGTTGAGGCAAGCGTACGAGCAGTACTTC.